This T cell receptor (beta chain) was retrieved from a study of monozygotic twins with cystic fibrosis. The V gene lost 0 bases and the J gene lost 7 bases, with 9 bases spanning the gap. Looked up from germline, CDR1 is MNHNY and CDR2 is SVGAGI (reference sequence). The CDR3 covers 13 residues. Data came from immunoSEQ multiplex PCR; TCRdb stores just in-frame clones and leaves some out. Found here are around 26,000 clones, 96% of them singletons; the top ten hold approximately 2.8%. The TCR was taken from a girl aged 2 to 10 with cystic fibrosis. Sequencing input: blood. The chain couples TRBV6-6 to TRBJ1-2; D not certain. The CDR3 spells CASSYSGRSGYTF. As DNA, the CDR3 is TGTGCCAGCAGTTACTCGGGGAGAAGTGGCTACACCTTC.